This T cell receptor (beta chain) was sequenced in a study of blood T cell repertoires in COVID-19. Produced via immunoSEQ multiplex PCR; TCRdb's table is partial and in-frame only. The sample holds over 110,000 clones, around 80% seen once. CDR1 and CDR2 (germline): SGHVS, FNYEAQ. Trimming left V 1 base short and J 4 bases short, with 10 bases between. This CDR3 has 15 residues. The chain combines TRBV7-6 with TRBJ2-2; D perhaps matches TRBD2 (5 bases). This sequence originates from a man aged 60 to 75 with active or convalescent COVID-19. The material sequenced was peripheral blood. CDR3 sequence: CASSLGVGSTGELFF. CDR3 DNA sequence: TGTGCCAGCAGCTTAGGAGTGGGGAGCACCGGGGAGCTGTTTTTT.